The source of this T cell receptor beta chain is a study of control samples from healthy donors and cancer patients. The assay was immunoSEQ multiplex PCR, and TCRdb's table has in-frame clones only and misses some. Of just under 75,000 clones listed, roughly 87% were seen once; the top ten hold over 3.5%. This CDR3 contains 13 residues. The ends were cut back, 4 bases at V and 3 bases at J, with 9 bases in the middle. Germline CDR1 SNHLY, CDR2 FYNNEI. Material: blood. The genes are TRBV2 and TRBJ1-2, with D possibly being TRBD1 (5 bases). The clonotype was recovered from a woman in her forties or fifties in good health. CDR3 nucleotides: TGTGCCAGCAGTGGACAGATGGACTATGGCTACACCTTC. This codes for CASSGQMDYGYTF.